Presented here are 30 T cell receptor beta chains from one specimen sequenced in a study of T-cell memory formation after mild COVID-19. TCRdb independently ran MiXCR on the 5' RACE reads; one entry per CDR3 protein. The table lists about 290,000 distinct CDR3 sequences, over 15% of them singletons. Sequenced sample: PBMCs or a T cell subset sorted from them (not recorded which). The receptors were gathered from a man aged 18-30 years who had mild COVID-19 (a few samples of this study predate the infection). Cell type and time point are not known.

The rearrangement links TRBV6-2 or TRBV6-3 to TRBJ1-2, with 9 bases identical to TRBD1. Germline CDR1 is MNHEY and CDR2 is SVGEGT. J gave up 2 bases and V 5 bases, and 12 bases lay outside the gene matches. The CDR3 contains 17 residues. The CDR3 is CASSRTGGRKRNYGYTF. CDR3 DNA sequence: TGTGCCAGCAGTCGCACAGGGGGCAGAAAAAGAAACTATGGCTACACCTTC.

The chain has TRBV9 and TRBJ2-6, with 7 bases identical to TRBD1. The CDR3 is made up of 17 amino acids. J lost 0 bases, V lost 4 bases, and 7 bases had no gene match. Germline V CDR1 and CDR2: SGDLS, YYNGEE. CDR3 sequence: CASSSPAGGSGANVLTF. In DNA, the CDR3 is TGTGCCAGCAGCTCCCCGGCAGGGGGCTCTGGGGCCAACGTCCTGACTTTC.

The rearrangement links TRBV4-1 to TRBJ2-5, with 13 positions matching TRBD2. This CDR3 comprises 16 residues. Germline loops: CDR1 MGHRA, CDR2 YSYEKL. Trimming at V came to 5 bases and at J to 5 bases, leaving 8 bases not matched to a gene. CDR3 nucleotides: TGCGCCAGCAGCGCGCGGACTAGCGGGGGACGGGAGACCCAGTACTTC. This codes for CASSARTSGGRETQYF.

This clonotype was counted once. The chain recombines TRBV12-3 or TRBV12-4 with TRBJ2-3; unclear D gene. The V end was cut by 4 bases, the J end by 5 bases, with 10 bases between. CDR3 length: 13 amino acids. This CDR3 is CASSYGRRDTQYF. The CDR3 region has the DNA TGTGCCAGCAGTTACGGGCGGAGAGATACGCAGTATTTT.

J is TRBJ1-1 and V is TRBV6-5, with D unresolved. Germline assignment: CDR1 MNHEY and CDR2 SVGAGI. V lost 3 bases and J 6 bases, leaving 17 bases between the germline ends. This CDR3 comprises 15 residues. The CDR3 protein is CASSYVPGGLAEAFF. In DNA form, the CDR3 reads TGTGCCAGCAGTTATGTTCCAGGAGGGCTCGCTGAAGCTTTCTTT.

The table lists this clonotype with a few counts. The CDR3 loop is CASSAGLYTDTQYF. The CDR3 DNA reads TGCGCCAGCAGCGCGGGACTGTACACAGATACGCAGTATTTT. The chain is built from TRBV5-1 and TRBJ2-3, with D maybe TRBD2 (6 bases). Germline CDR1 reads SGHRS; CDR2 reads YFSETQ. CDR3 length: 14 residues. Trimming removed 4 bases from V and 2 bases from J, with 11 bases in between. The full variable domain, its missing parts supplied by reference TRBV5-1 and TRBJ2-3, is KAGVTQTPRYLIKTRGQQVTLSCSPISGHRSVSWYQQTPGQGLQFLFEYFSETQRNKGNFPGRFSGRQFSNSRSEMNVSTLELGDSALYLCASSAGLYTDTQYFGPGTRLTVL.

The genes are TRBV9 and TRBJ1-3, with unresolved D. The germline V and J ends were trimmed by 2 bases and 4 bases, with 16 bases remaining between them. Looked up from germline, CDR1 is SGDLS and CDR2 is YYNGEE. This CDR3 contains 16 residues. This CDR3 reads CASSVDPDPSGNTIYF. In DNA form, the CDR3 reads TGTGCCAGCAGCGTCGACCCGGACCCATCAGGAAACACCATATATTTT.

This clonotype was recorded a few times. As DNA, the CDR3 is TGTGCCAGCCGCCAGGGAGGGACAGGCGAAAACATTCAGTACTTC. Protein: CASRQGGTGENIQYF. The chain uses TRBV5-5 and TRBJ2-4; weak D call: TRBD1 (8 bases). V was cut by 7 bases and J by 5 bases, with 19 bases left in between. In germline, CDR1 is SGHKS, CDR2 YYEKEE (reference sequence). This CDR3 spans 15 amino acids.

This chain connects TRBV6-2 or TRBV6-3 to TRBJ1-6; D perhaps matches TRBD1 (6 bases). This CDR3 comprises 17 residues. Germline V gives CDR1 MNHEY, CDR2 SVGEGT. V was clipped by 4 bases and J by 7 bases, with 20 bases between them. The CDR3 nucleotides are TGTGCCAGCAGTTCCGGGGGGAACCGGGGGCGGAATTCACCCCTCCACTTT. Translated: CASSSGGNRGRNSPLHF.

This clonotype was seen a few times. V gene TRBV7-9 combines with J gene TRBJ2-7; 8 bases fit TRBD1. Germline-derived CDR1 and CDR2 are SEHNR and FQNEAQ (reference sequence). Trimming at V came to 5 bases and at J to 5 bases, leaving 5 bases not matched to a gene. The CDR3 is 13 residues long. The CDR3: CASSRGTGDEQYV. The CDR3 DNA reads TGTGCCAGCAGCAGAGGGACAGGCGACGAGCAGTACGTC.

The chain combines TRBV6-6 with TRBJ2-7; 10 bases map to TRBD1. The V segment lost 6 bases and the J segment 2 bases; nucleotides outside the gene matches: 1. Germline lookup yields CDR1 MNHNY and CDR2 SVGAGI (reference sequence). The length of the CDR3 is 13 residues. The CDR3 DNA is TGTGCCAGCAGAGGACAGGGGGCCTACGAGCAGTACGTC. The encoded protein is CASRGQGAYEQYV.

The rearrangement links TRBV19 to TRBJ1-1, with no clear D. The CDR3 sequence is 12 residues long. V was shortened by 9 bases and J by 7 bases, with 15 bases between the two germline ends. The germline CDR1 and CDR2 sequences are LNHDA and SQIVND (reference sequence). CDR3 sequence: CASAGWSDEAFF. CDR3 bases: TGTGCCAGCGCCGGTTGGTCGGATGAAGCTTTCTTT.

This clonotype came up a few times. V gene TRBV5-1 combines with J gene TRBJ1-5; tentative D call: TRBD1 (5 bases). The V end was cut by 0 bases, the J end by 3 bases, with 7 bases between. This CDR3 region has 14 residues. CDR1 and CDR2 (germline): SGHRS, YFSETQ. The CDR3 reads CASSLGTLNQPQHF. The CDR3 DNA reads TGCGCCAGCAGCTTGGGGACACTCAATCAGCCCCAGCATTTT.

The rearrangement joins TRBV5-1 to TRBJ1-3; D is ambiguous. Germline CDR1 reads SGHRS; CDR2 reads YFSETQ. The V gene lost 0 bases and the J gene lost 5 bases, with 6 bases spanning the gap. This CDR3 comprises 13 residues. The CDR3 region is CASSLEFRNTIYF. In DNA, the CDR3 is TGCGCCAGCAGCTTGGAGTTTCGAAACACCATATATTTT.

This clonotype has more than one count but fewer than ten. CDR3 nucleotide sequence: TGTGCCAGCAGCGCCTTGGGACTAGCGGGGACAGATACGCAGTATTTT. It translates to CASSALGLAGTDTQYF. The genes are TRBV9 and TRBJ2-3; 13 bases match TRBD2. The CDR3 consists of 16 residues. CDR1 and CDR2 (germline): SGDLS, YYNGEE. Losses at the gene ends were 3 bases for V and 3 bases for J; bases not matched to a gene: 4.

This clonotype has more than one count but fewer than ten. The CDR3 bases are TGTGCCAGCAGCTCAAACCAGGCGGGAAGCACAGATACGCAGTATTTT. It specifies CASSSNQAGSTDTQYF. The rearrangement uses TRBV7-9 and TRBJ2-3, with a weak D call TRBD2 (6 bases). The CDR3 runs 16 residues. Germline V gene data show CDR1 as SEHNR and CDR2 as FQNEAQ (reference sequence). V lost 4 bases to trimming and J lost 0 bases, with 14 bases between them.

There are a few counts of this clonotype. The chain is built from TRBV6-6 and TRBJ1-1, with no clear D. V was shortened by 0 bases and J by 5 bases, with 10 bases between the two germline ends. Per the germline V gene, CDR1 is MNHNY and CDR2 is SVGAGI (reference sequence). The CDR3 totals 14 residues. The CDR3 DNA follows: TGTGCCAGCAGTTACTCGCTGGGAGGGACTGAAGCTTTCTTT. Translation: CASSYSLGGTEAFF.

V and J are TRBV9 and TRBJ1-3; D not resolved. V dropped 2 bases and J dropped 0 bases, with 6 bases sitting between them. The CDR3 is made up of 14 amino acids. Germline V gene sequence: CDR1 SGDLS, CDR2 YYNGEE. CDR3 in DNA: TGTGCCAGCAGCGTCCAGAGCTCTGGAAACACCATATATTTT. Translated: CASSVQSSGNTIYF.

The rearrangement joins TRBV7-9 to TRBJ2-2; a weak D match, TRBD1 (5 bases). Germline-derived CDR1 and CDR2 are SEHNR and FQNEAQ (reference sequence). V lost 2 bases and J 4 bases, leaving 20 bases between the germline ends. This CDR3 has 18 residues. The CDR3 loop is CASSLIPGGQHGTGELFF. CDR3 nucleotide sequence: TGTGCCAGCAGCTTAATCCCCGGCGGACAACACGGCACCGGGGAGCTGTTTTTT.

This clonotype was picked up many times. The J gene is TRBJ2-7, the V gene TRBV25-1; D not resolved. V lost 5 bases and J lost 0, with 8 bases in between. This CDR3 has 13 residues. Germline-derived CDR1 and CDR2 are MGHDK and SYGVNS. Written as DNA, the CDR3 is TGTGCCAGCAGTTCCCCGAGCTCCTACGAGCAGTACGTC. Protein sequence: CASSSPSSYEQYV.

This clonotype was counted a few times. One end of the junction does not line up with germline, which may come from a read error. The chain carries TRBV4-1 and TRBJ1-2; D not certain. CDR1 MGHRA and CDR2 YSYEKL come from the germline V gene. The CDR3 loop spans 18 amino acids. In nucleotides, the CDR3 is TGCGCCAGCAGCCAAGATCAGAACTGGAGAGCCCAGAACTATGCCTACACCTTC. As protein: CASSQDQNWRAQNYAYTF.

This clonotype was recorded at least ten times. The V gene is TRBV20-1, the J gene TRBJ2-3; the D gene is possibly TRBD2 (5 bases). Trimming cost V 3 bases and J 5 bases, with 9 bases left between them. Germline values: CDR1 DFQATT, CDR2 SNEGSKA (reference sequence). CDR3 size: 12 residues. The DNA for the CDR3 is TGCAGTGCTAGTGGGAGAGTAGATACGCAGTATTTT. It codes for CSASGRVDTQYF.

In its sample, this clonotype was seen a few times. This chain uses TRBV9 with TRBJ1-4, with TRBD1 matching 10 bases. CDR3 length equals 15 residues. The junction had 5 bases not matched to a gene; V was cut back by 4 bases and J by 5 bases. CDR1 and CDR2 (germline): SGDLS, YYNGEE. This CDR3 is CASSSRDRGNEKLFF. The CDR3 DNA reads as TGTGCCAGCAGCTCCAGGGACAGGGGAAATGAAAAACTGTTTTTT.

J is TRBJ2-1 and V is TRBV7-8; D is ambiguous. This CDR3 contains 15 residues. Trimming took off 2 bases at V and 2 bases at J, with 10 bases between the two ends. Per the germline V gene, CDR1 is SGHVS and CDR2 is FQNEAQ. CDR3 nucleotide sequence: TGTGCCAGCAGCTTAATCGGCGGTACCTACAATGAGCAGTTCTTC. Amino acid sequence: CASSLIGGTYNEQFF.

The CDR3 DNA follows: TGTGCCAGCAGTTCGATCCCCGTAGGAGAGACCCAGTACTTC. It codes for CASSSIPVGETQYF. The J gene is TRBJ2-5, the V gene TRBV6-2 or TRBV6-3, with D unclear. The V end was cut by 4 bases, the J end by 4 bases, with 13 bases between. The CDR3 has 14 amino acids. Germline V CDR1 and CDR2: MNHEY, SVGEGT.

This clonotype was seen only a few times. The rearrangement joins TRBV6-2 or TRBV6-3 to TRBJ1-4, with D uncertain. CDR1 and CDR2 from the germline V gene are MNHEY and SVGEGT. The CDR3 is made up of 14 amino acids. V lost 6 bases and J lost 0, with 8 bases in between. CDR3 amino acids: CASSRPSTNEKLFF. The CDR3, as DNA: TGTGCCAGCAGCCGTCCTTCAACTAATGAAAAACTGTTTTTT.

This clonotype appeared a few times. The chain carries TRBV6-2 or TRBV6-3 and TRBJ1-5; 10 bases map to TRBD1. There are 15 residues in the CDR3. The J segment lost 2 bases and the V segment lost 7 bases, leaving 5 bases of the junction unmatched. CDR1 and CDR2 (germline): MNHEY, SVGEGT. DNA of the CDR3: TGTGCCAGCACCTACGGACAGGGGGGCAATCAGCCCCAGCATTTT. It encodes CASTYGQGGNQPQHF.

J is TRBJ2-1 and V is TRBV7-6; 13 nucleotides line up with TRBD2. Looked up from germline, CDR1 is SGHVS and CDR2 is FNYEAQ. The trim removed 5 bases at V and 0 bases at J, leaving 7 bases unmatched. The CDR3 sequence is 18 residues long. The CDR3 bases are TGTGCCAGCAGCCGACTAGCGGGGGGCAGGAGCTCCTACAATGAGCAGTTCTTC. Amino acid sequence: CASSRLAGGRSSYNEQFF.

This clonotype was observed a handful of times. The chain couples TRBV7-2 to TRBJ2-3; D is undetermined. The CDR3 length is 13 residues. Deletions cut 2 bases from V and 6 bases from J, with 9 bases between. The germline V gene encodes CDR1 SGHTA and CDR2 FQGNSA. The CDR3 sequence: CASSLSRVDTQYF. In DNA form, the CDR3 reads TGTGCCAGCAGCTTAAGCCGGGTGGATACGCAGTATTTT. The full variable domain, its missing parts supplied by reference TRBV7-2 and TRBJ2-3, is GAGVSQSPSNKVTEKGKDVELRCDPISGHTALYWYRQSLGQGLEFLIYFQGNSAPDKSGLPSDRFSAERTGGSVSTLTIQRTQQEDSAVYLCASSLSRVDTQYFGPGTRLTVL.

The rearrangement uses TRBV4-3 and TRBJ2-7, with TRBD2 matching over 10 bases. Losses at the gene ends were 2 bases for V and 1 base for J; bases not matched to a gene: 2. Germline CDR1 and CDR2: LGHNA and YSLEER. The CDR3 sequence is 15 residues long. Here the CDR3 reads CASSQTSGASYEQYF. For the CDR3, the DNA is TGCGCCAGCAGCCAAACTAGCGGGGCTTCCTACGAGCAGTACTTC.